A single sample is the source of the 27 T cell receptor beta chains below, sequenced in a study of T-cell memory formation after mild COVID-19 (dated by TCRdb to 2020 to 2022). Receptor libraries were prepared by 5' RACE. Data came from an Illumina NovaSeq 6000. Starting from the raw public reads, TCRdb applied fastp trimming at Q25, assembled clones with MiXCR and retained in-frame beta chains. Records with the same CDR3 protein are collapsed into one entry carrying the most frequent genes and DNA. The sample table records some 450,000 distinct CDR3 sequences; about 20% of these occur just once. Together, the top ten hold roughly 8.4% of the sample. The sample consisted of PBMCs or a T cell subset sorted from them (not recorded which). These receptors came from an adult woman who had mild COVID-19 (a few samples of this study predate the infection). The sample titles of this study are shuffled in the database, so cell type and time point are left out; the donor was told from shared clones.

J is TRBJ1-4 and V is TRBV18; 9 bases map to TRBD1. CDR1 KGHSH and CDR2 LQKENI come from the germline V gene. This CDR3 contains 16 residues. V was clipped by 0 bases and J by 7 bases; unmatched bases: 6. The CDR3 DNA reads TGTGCCAGCTCACCACCGGCGGGACAGGGAAGTGAAAAACTGTTTTTT. It encodes CASSPPAGQGSEKLFF.

In this sample, this clonotype turned up a few times. The chain links TRBV5-1 to TRBJ1-2; no reliable D call. The V gene lost 0 bases and the J gene lost 3 bases, with 6 bases spanning the gap. Germline V CDR1 and CDR2: SGHRS, YFSETQ. The CDR3 length is 13 residues. The CDR3 nucleotides read TGCGCCAGCAGCTTGGTCCAGGACTATGGCTACACCTTC. Residues: CASSLVQDYGYTF.

The chain couples TRBV7-9 to TRBJ2-3; D is unclear. Germline values: CDR1 SEHNR, CDR2 FQNEAQ (reference sequence). The CDR3 covers 16 residues. With 5 bases removed from V and 2 bases from J, the gap between germline ends came to 17 bases. For the CDR3, the DNA is TGTGCCAGCAGCCCCCTGGTGGGTATTCTCACAGATACGCAGTATTTT. Protein product: CASSPLVGILTDTQYF.

The chain couples TRBV12-3 or TRBV12-4 to TRBJ1-5, with unresolved D. V was trimmed by 7 bases and J by 3 bases, leaving 13 bases between them. This CDR3 has 14 amino acids. The CDR3 is CASTARSPNQPQHF. CDR3 DNA sequence: TGTGCCAGCACCGCACGGAGTCCCAATCAGCCCCAGCATTTT.

The chain uses TRBV11-2 and TRBJ2-7; D unresolved. The germline V and J ends were trimmed by 4 bases and 5 bases, with 6 bases remaining between them. The CDR3 runs to 11 residues. Germline-derived CDR1 and CDR2 are SGHAT and FQNNGV. The CDR3 DNA follows: TGTGCCAGCAGCTACGCCCACGAGCAGTACTTC. It encodes CASSYAHEQYF.

This chain joins TRBV7-6 and TRBJ2-3; 7 nucleotides line up with TRBD1. Germline lookup yields CDR1 SGHVS and CDR2 FNYEAQ. The CDR3 totals 15 residues. V lost 5 bases to trimming and J lost 3 bases; unmatched junction nucleotides: 8. As DNA, the CDR3 is TGTGCCAGCAGCCCCATTCAGGGGGTAACAGATACGCAGTATTTT. It specifies CASSPIQGVTDTQYF.

This clonotype has a handful of counts. The chain combines TRBV20-1 with TRBJ2-3; 7 nucleotides align to TRBD2. Trimming cost V 5 bases and J 2 bases; bases outside gene matches: 7. Germline V gene data show CDR1 as DFQATT and CDR2 as SNEGSKA (reference sequence). This CDR3 contains 14 residues. Here the CDR3 DNA reads TGCAGTGCTGGTCGCGGGGGTCCCACAGATACGCAGTATTTT. It codes for CSAGRGGPTDTQYF.

The sample holds many counts of this clonotype. The genes are TRBV5-1 and TRBJ2-7, with D tentatively TRBD1 or TRBD2 (5 bases each). From germline, CDR1 is SGHRS and CDR2 YFSETQ. The CDR3 loop spans 14 amino acids. The ends were cut back, 3 bases at V and 5 bases at J, with 15 bases in the middle. This CDR3 reads CASSSGTPNNEQYF. For the CDR3, the DNA is TGCGCCAGCAGCTCTGGGACGCCGAACAACGAGCAGTACTTC.

This rearrangement joins TRBV25-1 to TRBJ2-3, with TRBD2 identical over 10 bases. This CDR3 comprises 18 residues. Germline V gene lookup returns CDR1 MGHDK and CDR2 SYGVNS. The V gene end was trimmed by 4 bases and the J gene end by 5 bases; junction bases not matched to a gene: 15. The CDR3 DNA sequence: TGTGCCAGCAGTGGAAAGCCTCGAGCGGGGGGGCCTGTAGATACGCAGTATTTT. The encoded protein is CASSGKPRAGGPVDTQYF.

This clonotype came up a few times. The chain links TRBV18 to TRBJ1-1, with 7 bases fitting TRBD1. CDR1 is KGHSH, CDR2 LQKENI, per germline. The V and J ends lost 0 bases and 7 bases, in that order; junction bases with no gene match: 5. The CDR3 totals 14 residues. The chain's CDR3 is CASSPPVQGLEAFF. The CDR3 region has the DNA TGTGCCAGCTCACCACCGGTACAGGGGCTTGAAGCTTTCTTT.

The chain links TRBV4-1 to TRBJ2-1; D may be TRBD1 (6 bases). Trimming removed 0 bases at V and 0 bases at J, with 12 bases between. This CDR3 has 17 residues. The germline gives CDR1 MGHRA, CDR2 YSYEKL. CDR3 amino acids: CASSQDPPGASYNEQFF. CDR3 nucleotides: TGCGCCAGCAGCCAAGACCCCCCAGGGGCCTCCTACAATGAGCAGTTCTTC.

This clonotype was counted ten times or more. The chain carries TRBV29-1 and TRBJ1-5, with D uncertain. V was trimmed by 5 bases and J by 3 bases, leaving 11 bases between them. The CDR3 has 13 amino acids. Germline V gene data show CDR1 as SQVTM and CDR2 as ANQGSEA. CDR3 coding DNA: TGCAGCGTTAGACAAGGTCTCAATCAGCCCCAGCATTTT. Its translation: CSVRQGLNQPQHF. The complete variable domain, with remaining parts taken from reference TRBV29-1 and TRBJ1-5, reads SAVISQKPSRDICQRGTSLTIQCQVDSQVTMMFWYRQQPGQSLTLIATANQGSEATYESGFVIDKFPISRPNLTFSTLTVSNMSPEDSSIYLCSVRQGLNQPQHFGDGTRLSIL.

V and J are TRBV29-1 and TRBJ2-3, with a tentative D call TRBD2 (5 bases). CDR3 size: 14 residues. V was clipped by 4 bases and J by 0 bases, with 11 bases between them. Germline-derived CDR1 and CDR2 are SQVTM and ANQGSEA. The CDR3 sequence is CSVGEISSTDTQYF. CDR3 DNA sequence: TGCAGCGTTGGGGAGATTAGCAGCACAGATACGCAGTATTTT.

The chain links TRBV11-2 to TRBJ1-1; D is unresolved. Trimming left V 6 bases short and J 0 bases short, with 8 bases between. The germline CDR1 and CDR2 sequences are SGHAT and FQNNGV. The CDR3 consists of 13 residues. This chain's CDR3 is CASSSVLNTEAFF. The CDR3, as DNA: TGTGCCAGCAGTTCGGTTCTGAACACTGAAGCTTTCTTT.

This clonotype appeared a few times. V and J are TRBV5-4 and TRBJ2-1, with 14 bases fitting TRBD2. CDR1 and CDR2 (germline): SGHNT, YYREEE (reference sequence). The ends lost 4 bases at V and 5 bases at J; junction bases unmatched: 11. The CDR3 is 18 amino acids. The CDR3 nucleotides read TGTGCCAGCAGCCCACAGGGACTAGCGGGGGCGGCACACAATGAGCAGTTCTTC. Its translation: CASSPQGLAGAAHNEQFF.

The chain has TRBV5-5 and TRBJ1-2, with 8 bases identical to TRBD1. This CDR3 has 17 amino acids. CDR1 is SGHKS, CDR2 YYEKEE, per germline (reference sequence). After removal of 3 bases from V and 3 bases from J, the junction contained 13 bases not matched to a gene. CDR3 region: CASSYPIPGQDYYGYTF. CDR3 coding DNA: TGTGCCAGCAGCTACCCTATTCCGGGACAGGACTACTATGGCTACACCTTC.

This clonotype was seen more than once but under ten times. The chain employs TRBV11-2 and TRBJ2-1; 12 nucleotides align to TRBD2. Germline CDR1 reads SGHAT; CDR2 reads FQNNGV. J was trimmed by 0 bases and V by 5 bases; bases with no gene match: 17. CDR3 size: 21 residues. The CDR3 protein is CASSALQPRTSGVSSYNEQFF. CDR3 bases: TGTGCCAGCAGCGCCCTCCAACCCCGGACTAGCGGGGTGAGCTCCTACAATGAGCAGTTCTTC.

The chain has TRBV6-9 and TRBJ2-3; TRBD2 agrees at 7 bases. V shed 7 bases, J shed 3 bases, and the junction held 10 bases outside the gene matches. The CDR3 extends over 15 amino acids. In germline, CDR1 is MNHGY, CDR2 SVAAGI. The CDR3 loop reads CASTPLAGMTDTQYF. The CDR3 nucleotides read TGTGCCAGCACCCCGTTAGCGGGTATGACAGATACGCAGTATTTT.

The genes are TRBV6-1 and TRBJ2-1, with D unresolved. Per germline, CDR1 MNHNS and CDR2 SASEGT. CDR3 size: 16 residues. Trimming removed 2 bases from V and 0 bases from J, with 11 bases in between. The CDR3 loop is CASSELVRSSYNEQFF. The CDR3 DNA follows: TGTGCCAGCAGTGAACTGGTGCGGAGCTCCTACAATGAGCAGTTCTTC.

This clonotype was counted only a few times. V gene TRBV9 combines with J gene TRBJ2-5; 7 nucleotides line up with TRBD1. The CDR3 has 13 amino acids. CDR1 is SGDLS and CDR2 is YYNGEE in the germline V gene. The V and J ends lost 7 bases and 2 bases, in that order; junction bases with no gene match: 5. The DNA of the CDR3 is TGTGCCAGCGCTCCGGGACAGCAAGAGACCCAGTACTTC. Protein sequence: CASAPGQQETQYF. The variable domain in full, completed from reference TRBV9 and TRBJ2-5, reads DSGVTQTPKHLITATGQRVTLRCSPRSGDLSVYWYQQSLDQGLQFLIQYYNGEERAKGNILERFSAQQFPDLHSELNLSSLELGDSALYFCASAPGQQETQYFGPGTRLLVL.

This chain connects TRBV12-3 or TRBV12-4 to TRBJ2-2; D is undetermined. The length of the CDR3 is 16 residues. The germline V and J ends were trimmed by 5 bases and 1 base, with 14 bases remaining between them. For the CDR3, the DNA is TGTGCCAGCAGTCCCATTCTGGGTGTGAACACCGGGGAGCTGTTTTTT. It is translated as CASSPILGVNTGELFF.

The CDR3 DNA reads TGTGCCAGCAGTGATCACGACAGGGGAACTGAAGCTTTCTTT. This codes for CASSDHDRGTEAFF. J is TRBJ1-1 and V is TRBV25-1; 8 bases map to TRBD1. Germline V gene lookup returns CDR1 MGHDK and CDR2 SYGVNS. After removal of 3 bases from V and 5 bases from J, the junction contained 5 bases not matched to a gene. CDR3 length: 14 amino acids.

This clonotype has a handful of counts. V and J are TRBV7-9 and TRBJ2-4; 7 bases agree with TRBD2. Per germline, CDR1 SEHNR and CDR2 FQNEAQ (reference sequence). The CDR3 is made up of 15 amino acids. J was trimmed by 5 bases and V by 2 bases; bases with no gene match: 6. The CDR3 nucleotides read TGTGCCAGCAGCTTAAGCGGGACTGCGGAAAACATTCAGTACTTC. Protein product: CASSLSGTAENIQYF.

The chain links TRBV7-3 to TRBJ2-5, with a possible D match to TRBD1 (6 bases). Germline-derived CDR1 and CDR2 are SGHTA and FQGTGA. The length of the CDR3 is 16 residues. The V gene lost 4 bases and the J gene lost 5 bases, with 20 bases spanning the gap. The CDR3 DNA sequence: TGTGCCAGCAGCTCCCGGACAGATCTCAATGGGGAGACCCAGTACTTC. This translates into CASSSRTDLNGETQYF.

There are many counts of this clonotype. This sequence joins TRBV7-3 and TRBJ2-6; D perhaps matches TRBD1 (5 bases). CDR3 size: 21 residues. Between the trimmed V and J ends, which lost 1 base and 0 bases, there was a span of 22 bases. Germline V gives CDR1 SGHTA, CDR2 FQGTGA. The CDR3 here is CASSLNGLGAGFGSGANVLTF. The CDR3 DNA follows: TGTGCCAGCAGCTTAAACGGGCTAGGGGCAGGGTTTGGCTCTGGGGCCAACGTCCTGACTTTC.

The chain is built from TRBV5-5 and TRBJ2-5; tentatively, D is TRBD1 (5 bases). The ends were cut back, 5 bases at V and 5 bases at J, with 16 bases in the middle. The CDR3 contains 14 residues. The germline CDR1 and CDR2 sequences are SGHKS and YYEKEE (reference sequence). CDR3 nucleotides: TGTGCCAGCAGGATTGAAGGGGTTTGGGAGACCCAGTACTTC. Its protein product is CASRIEGVWETQYF.

This clonotype has a handful of counts. This chain uses TRBV4-3 with TRBJ2-2; D remains ambiguous. V shed 8 bases and J shed 7 bases, with 8 bases lying between them. Germline CDR1 LGHNA, CDR2 YSLEER. The CDR3 length is 11 residues. CDR3 residues: CASRRGGELFF. The CDR3, as DNA: TGCGCCAGCCGCAGAGGCGGGGAGCTGTTTTTT.